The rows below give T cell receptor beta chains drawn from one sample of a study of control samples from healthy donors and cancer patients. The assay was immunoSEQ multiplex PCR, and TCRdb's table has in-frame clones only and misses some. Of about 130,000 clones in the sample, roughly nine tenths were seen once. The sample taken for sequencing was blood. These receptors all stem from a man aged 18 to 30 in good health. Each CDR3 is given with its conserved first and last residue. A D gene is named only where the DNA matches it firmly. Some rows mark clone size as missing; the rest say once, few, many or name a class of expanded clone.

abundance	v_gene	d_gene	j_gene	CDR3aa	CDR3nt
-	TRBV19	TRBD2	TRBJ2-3	CASTPAGLPDTQYF	TGTGCCAGTACCCCAGCGGGGCTTCCAGATACGCAGTATTTT
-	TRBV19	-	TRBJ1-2	CASSTADRTYGYTF	TGTGCCAGTAGTACCGCTGACAGAACCTATGGCTACACCTTC
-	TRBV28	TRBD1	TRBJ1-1	CASSRTGGPTEAFF	TGTGCCAGCAGTAGGACAGGGGGTCCCACTGAAGCTTTCTTT
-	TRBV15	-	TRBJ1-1	CATSREPDTEAFF	TGTGCCACCAGCAGAGAGCCCGACACTGAAGCTTTCTTT
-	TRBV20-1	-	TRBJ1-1	CSALTYTEAFF	TGCAGTGCTCTTACTTACACTGAAGCTTTCTTT
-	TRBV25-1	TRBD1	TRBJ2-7	CASSLPGQGSEQYF	TGTGCCAGCAGTTTACCGGGACAGGGCTCCGAGCAGTACTTC
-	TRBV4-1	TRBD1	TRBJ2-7	CASSLTTTGGPYEQYF	TGCGCCAGCAGCCTCACCACAACAGGGGGACCTTACGAGCAGTACTTC
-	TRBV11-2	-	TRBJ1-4	CASSLQWAREKLFF	TGTGCCAGCAGCCTTCAATGGGCTAGGGAAAAACTGTTTTTT
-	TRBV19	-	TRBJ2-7	CASSEPGVNTYEQYF	TGTGCCAGTAGTGAGCCGGGGGTAAATACCTACGAGCAGTACTTC
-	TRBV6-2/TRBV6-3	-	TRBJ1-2	CASSTGFYGYTF	TGTGCCAGCAGTACTGGGTTCTATGGCTACACCTTC
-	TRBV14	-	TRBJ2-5	CASSLRRAEETQYF	TGTGCCAGCAGCCTCCGGAGGGCCGAAGAGACCCAGTACTTC
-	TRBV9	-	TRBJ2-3	CASSGRPSGDTQYF	TGTGCCAGCAGCGGACGACCGAGTGGGGATACGCAGTATTTT
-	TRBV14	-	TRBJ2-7	CASSQEAQTYEQYF	TGTGCCAGCAGCCAAGAGGCACAGACCTACGAGCAGTACTTC
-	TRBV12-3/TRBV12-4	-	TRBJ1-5	CASSLTENQPQHF	TGTGCCAGCAGTTTAACGGAAAATCAGCCCCAGCATTTT
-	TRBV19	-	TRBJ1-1	CASSRDRYGEAFF	TGTGCCAGTAGTAGAGACAGATATGGCGAAGCTTTCTTT
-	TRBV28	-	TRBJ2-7	CASSLEVYEQYF	TGTGCCAGCAGTTTAGAAGTCTACGAGCAGTACTTC
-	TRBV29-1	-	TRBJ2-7	CSVEGGVNEQYF	TGCAGCGTTGAGGGTGGCGTGAACGAGCAGTACTTC
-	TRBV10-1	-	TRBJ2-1	CASSVGIGGGKRNEQFF	TGCGCCAGCAGTGTCGGAATTGGGGGGGGCAAGAGGAATGAGCAGTTCTTC
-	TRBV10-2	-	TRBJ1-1	CASSESGGRYDTEAFF	TGCGCCAGCAGTGAGTCCGGGGGGCGGTACGACACTGAAGCTTTCTTT
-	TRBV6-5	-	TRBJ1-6	CASSFRDSPLHF	TGTGCCAGCAGTTTCAGGGATTCACCCCTCCACTTT
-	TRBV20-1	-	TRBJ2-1	CSAREKHEQFF	TGCAGTGCTAGAGAGAAGCATGAGCAGTTCTTC
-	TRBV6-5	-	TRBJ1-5	CASSPRADSNQPQHF	TGTGCCAGCAGCCCAAGAGCGGATAGCAATCAGCCCCAGCATTTT
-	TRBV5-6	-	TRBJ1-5	CASSRTDRPNQPQHF	TGTGCCAGCAGCCGGACGGACAGACCCAATCAGCCCCAGCATTTT
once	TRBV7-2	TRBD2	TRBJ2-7	CASSLAGTSYEQYF	TGTGCCAGCAGCTTAGCAGGGACTAGCTACGAGCAGTACTTC
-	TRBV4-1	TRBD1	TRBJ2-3	CASSRGRVTGGTDTQYF	TGCGCCAGCAGCAGAGGACGAGTAACAGGGGGCACAGATACGCAGTATTTT
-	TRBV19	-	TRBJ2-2	CASSLLTAKSGELFF	TGTGCCAGTAGTTTATTGACAGCTAAGTCCGGGGAGCTGTTTTTT
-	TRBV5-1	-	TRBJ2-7	CASSLGQANYEQYF	TGCGCCAGCAGCTTGGGACAGGCGAACTACGAGCAGTACTTC
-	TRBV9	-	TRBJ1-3	CASSGGTNFGNTIYF	TGTGCCAGCAGCGGGGGGACCAATTTCGGAAACACCATATATTTT
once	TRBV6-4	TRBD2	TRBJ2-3	CAKLIAGITDTQYF	TGTGCCAAGCTCATAGCGGGAATCACAGATACGCAGTATTTT
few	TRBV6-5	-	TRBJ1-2	CASSYVQGRGGYTF	TGTGCCAGCAGTTACGTGCAGGGTCGGGGTGGCTACACCTTC
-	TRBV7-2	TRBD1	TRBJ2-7	CASSSDRGRVSEQYF	TGTGCCAGCAGCTCCGACAGGGGTCGGGTATCCGAGCAGTACTTC
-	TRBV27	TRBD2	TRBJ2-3	CASSSRGRYTDTQYF	TGTGCCAGCAGCTCCCGCGGGAGATACACAGATACGCAGTATTTT
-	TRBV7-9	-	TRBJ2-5	CASSLVRAGPRETQYF	TGTGCCAGCAGCTTAGTTAGGGCAGGGCCAAGAGAGACCCAGTACTTC
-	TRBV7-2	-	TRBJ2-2	CASSSSNTGELFF	TGTGCCAGCAGCTCTTCAAACACCGGGGAGCTGTTTTTT
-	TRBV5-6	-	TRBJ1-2	CASSLMGLANYGYTF	TGTGCCAGCAGCTTGATGGGGCTAGCTAACTATGGCTACACCTTC
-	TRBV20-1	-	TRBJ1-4	CSAPGQEKLFF	TGCAGTGCTCCGGGACAAGAAAAACTGTTTTTT
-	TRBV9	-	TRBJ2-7	CASSADLRDYEQYF	TGTGCCAGCAGCGCCGATCTTCGGGATTACGAGCAGTACTTC
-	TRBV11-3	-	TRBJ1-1	CASSLGGVDTEAFF	TGTGCCAGCAGCTTAGGGGGAGTGGACACTGAAGCTTTCTTT
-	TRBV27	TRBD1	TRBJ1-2	CASRQGVNYGYTF	TGTGCCAGTAGACAGGGGGTTAACTATGGCTACACCTTC
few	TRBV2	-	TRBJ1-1	CASSEAPDRNTEAFF	TGTGCCAGCAGTGAAGCCCCGGACAGGAACACTGAAGCTTTCTTT
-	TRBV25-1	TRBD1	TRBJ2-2	CASSGPRQGASTGELFF	TGTGCCAGCAGTGGACCTCGACAGGGGGCGAGCACCGGGGAGCTGTTTTTT
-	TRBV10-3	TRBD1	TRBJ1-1	CAISQRGSGQDTEAFF	TGTGCCATCAGTCAACGGGGTAGCGGACAGGACACTGAAGCTTTCTTT
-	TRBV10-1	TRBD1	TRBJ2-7	CASSDEGTGRRGEQYF	TGCGCCAGCAGTGATGAGGGGACAGGACGCCGGGGCGAGCAGTACTTC
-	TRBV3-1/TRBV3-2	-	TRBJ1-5	CASSPYDGRAQHF	TGTGCCAGCAGCCCTTATGACGGTAGGGCCCAGCATTTT
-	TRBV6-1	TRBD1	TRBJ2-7	CASSDGTGGYEQYF	TGTGCCAGCAGTGACGGGACAGGGGGATACGAGCAGTACTTC
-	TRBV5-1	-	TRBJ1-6	CASSLEGSPSYNSPLHF	TGCGCCAGCAGCTTGGAAGGATCTCCCTCCTATAATTCACCCCTCCACTTT
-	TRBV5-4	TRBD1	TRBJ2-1	CASSLGTGHEQFF	TGTGCCAGCAGCCTGGGGACAGGGCATGAGCAGTTCTTC
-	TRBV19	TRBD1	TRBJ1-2	CASSNRQGGLTSYGYTF	TGTGCCAGTAGTAACCGACAGGGAGGACTAACTAGCTATGGCTACACCTTC
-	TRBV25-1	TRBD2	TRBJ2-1	CASSEGGRVYNEQFF	TGTGCCAGCAGTGAAGGCGGGAGGGTCTACAATGAGCAGTTCTTC
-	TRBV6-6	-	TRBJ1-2	CASSVTGDGYTF	TGTGCCAGCAGTGTCACCGGGGATGGCTACACCTTC
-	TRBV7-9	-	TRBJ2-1	CASSSRHARNTYNEQFF	TGTGCCAGCAGCTCCCGGCATGCGCGAAACACCTACAATGAGCAGTTCTTC
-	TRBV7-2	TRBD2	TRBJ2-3	CASSFTLAGAPIGQYF	TGTGCCAGCAGCTTCACACTAGCGGGGGCCCCCATTGGGCAGTATTTT
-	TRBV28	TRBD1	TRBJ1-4	CASRLISGTANEKLFF	TGTGCCAGCAGACTTATTAGTGGGACAGCTAATGAAAAACTGTTTTTT